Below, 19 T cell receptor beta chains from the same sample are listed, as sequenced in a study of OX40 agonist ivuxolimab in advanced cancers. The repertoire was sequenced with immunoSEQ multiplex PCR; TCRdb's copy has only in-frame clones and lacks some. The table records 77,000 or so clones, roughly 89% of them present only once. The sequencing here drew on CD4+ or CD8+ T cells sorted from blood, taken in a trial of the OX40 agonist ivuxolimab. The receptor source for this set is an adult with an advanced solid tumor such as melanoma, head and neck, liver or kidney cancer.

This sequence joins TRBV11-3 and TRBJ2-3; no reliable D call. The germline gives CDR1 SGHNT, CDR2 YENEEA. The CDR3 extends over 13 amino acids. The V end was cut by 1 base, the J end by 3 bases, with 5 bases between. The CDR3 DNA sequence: TGTGCCAGCAGCTTAGGGGGAACAGATACGCAGTATTTT. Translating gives CASSLGGTDTQYF.

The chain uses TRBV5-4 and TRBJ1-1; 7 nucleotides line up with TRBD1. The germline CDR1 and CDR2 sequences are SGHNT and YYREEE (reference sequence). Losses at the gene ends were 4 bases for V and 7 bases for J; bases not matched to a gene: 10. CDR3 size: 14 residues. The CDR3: CASSREGASVEAFF. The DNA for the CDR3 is TGTGCCAGCAGCCGCGAGGGGGCTTCTGTTGAAGCTTTCTTT.

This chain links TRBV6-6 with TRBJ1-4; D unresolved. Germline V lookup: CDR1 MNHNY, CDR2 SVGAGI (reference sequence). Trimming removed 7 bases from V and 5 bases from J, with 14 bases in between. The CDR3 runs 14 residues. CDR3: CASIDRMANEKLFF. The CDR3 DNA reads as TGTGCCAGCATCGACCGGATGGCCAATGAAAAACTGTTTTTT.

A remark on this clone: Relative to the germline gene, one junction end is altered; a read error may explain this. CDR3 region: CQGPRGKGYTF. In nucleotides, the CDR3 is TGTCAGGGGCCCAGGGGTAAGGGCTACACCTTC. The V and J genes are TRBV20-1 and TRBJ1-2, with D perhaps TRBD1 (6 bases). Per the germline V gene, CDR1 is DFQATT and CDR2 is SNEGSKA (reference sequence). CDR3 length: 11 residues.

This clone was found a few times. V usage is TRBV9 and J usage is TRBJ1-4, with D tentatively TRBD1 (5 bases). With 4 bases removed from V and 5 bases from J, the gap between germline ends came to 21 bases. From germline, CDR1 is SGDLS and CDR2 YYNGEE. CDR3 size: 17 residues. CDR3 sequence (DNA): TGTGCCAGCAGCCCGAGCCCCGCAGGGTCTAGGAATGAAAAACTGTTTTTT. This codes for CASSPSPAGSRNEKLFF.

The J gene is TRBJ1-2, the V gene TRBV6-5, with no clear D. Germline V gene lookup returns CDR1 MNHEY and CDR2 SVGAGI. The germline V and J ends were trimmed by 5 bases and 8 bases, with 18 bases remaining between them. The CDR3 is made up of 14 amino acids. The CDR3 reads CASSEKPEDGGYTF. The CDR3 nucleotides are TGTGCCAGCAGTGAAAAACCCGAAGACGGGGGCTACACCTTC.

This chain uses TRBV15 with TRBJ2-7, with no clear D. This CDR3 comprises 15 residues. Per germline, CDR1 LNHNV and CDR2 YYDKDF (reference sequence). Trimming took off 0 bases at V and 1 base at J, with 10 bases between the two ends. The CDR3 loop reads CATSRELGRSYEQYF. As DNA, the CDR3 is TGTGCCACCAGCAGAGAGCTGGGCAGATCCTACGAGCAGTACTTC.

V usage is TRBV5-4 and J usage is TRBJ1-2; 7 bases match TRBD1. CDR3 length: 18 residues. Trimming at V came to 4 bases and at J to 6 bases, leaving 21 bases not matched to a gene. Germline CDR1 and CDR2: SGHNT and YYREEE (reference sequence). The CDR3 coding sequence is TGTGCCAGCAGCCAAGATCCAGGGGCAGGGGGGTTGATGGATGGCTACACCTTC. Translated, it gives CASSQDPGAGGLMDGYTF.

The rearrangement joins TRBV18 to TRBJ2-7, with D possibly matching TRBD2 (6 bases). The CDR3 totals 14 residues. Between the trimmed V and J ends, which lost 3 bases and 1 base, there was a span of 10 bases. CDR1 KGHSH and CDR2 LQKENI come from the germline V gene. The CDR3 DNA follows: TGTGCCAGCTCACCCGATGGGGGGTCCTACGAGCAGTACTTC. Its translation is CASSPDGGSYEQYF.

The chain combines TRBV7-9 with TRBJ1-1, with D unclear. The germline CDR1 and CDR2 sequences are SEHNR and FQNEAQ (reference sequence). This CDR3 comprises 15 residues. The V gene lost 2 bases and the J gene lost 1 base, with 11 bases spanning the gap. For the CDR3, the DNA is TGTGCCAGCAGCTTACCAGATTCACCGAACACTGAAGCTTTCTTT. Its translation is CASSLPDSPNTEAFF.

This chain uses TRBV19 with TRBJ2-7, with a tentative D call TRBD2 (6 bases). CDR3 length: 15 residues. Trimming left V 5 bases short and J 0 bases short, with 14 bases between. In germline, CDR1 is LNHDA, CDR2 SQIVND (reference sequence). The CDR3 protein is CASSAGTGLSYEQYF. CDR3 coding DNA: TGTGCCAGTAGTGCCGGGACGGGACTCTCCTACGAGCAGTACTTC.

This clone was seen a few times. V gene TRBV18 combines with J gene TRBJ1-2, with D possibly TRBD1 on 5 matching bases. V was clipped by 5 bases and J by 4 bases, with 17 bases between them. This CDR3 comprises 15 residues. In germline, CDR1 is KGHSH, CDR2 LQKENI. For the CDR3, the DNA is TGTGCCAGCTCAAACCGGGACCCAACCCCCTATGGCTACACCTTC. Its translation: CASSNRDPTPYGYTF.

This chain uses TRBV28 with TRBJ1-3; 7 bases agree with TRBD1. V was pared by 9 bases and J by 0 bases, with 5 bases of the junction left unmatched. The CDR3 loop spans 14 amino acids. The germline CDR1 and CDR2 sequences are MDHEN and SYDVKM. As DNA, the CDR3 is TGTGCCAGTGACAGGGCCTCCTCTGGAAACACCATATATTTT. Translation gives CASDRASSGNTIYF.

CDR3 sequence reads: CASSLGSGGPLTQYF. As DNA, the CDR3 is TGCGCCAGCAGCTTGGGTTCGGGGGGGCCTCTTACGCAGTATTTT. The V gene is TRBV5-1, the J gene TRBJ2-3, with 8 positions matching TRBD2. The CDR3 spans 15 residues. Losses at the gene ends were 0 bases for V and 8 bases for J; bases not matched to a gene: 8. Germline V gene sequence: CDR1 SGHRS, CDR2 YFSETQ.

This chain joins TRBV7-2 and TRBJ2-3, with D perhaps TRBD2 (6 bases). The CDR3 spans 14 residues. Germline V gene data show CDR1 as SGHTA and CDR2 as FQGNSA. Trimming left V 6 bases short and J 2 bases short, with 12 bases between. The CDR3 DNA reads TGTGCCAGCAGTCGGGGGTTTAACACAGATACGCAGTATTTT. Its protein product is CASSRGFNTDTQYF. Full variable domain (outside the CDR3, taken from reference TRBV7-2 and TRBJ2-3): GAGVSQSPSNKVTEKGKDVELRCDPISGHTALYWYRQSLGQGLEFLIYFQGNSAPDKSGLPSDRFSAERTGGSVSTLTIQRTQQEDSAVYLCASSRGFNTDTQYFGPGTRLTVL.

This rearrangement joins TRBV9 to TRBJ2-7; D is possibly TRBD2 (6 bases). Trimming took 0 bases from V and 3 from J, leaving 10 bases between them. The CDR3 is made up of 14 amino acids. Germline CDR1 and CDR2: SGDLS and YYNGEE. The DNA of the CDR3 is TGTGCCAGCAGCGTAGATGCGGGGTTCTACGAGCAGTACTTC. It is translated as CASSVDAGFYEQYF.

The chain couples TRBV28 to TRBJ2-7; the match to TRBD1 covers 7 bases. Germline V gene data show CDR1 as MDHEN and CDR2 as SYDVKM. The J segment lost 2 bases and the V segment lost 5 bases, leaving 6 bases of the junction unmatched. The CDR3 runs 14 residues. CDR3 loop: CASSPAGTAYEQYF. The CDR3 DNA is TGTGCCAGCAGTCCCGCCGGGACAGCCTACGAGCAGTACTTC.

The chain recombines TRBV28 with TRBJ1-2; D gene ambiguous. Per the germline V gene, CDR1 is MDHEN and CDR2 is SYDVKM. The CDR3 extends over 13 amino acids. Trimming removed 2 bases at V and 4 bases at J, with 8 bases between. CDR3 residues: CASSLPGTYGYTF. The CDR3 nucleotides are TGTGCCAGCAGTTTACCAGGAACCTATGGCTACACCTTC.

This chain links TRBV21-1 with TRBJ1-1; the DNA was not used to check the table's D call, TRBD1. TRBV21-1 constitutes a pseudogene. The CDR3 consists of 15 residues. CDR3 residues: CASFGQGWAKTEAFF. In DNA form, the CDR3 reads TGTGCCAGCTTTGGACAGGGGTGGGCGAAGACTGAAGCTTTCTTT.